This TCR beta chain was sequenced during a study of T cells after somatic rescue of genetic block. Clones were sequenced by immunoSEQ multiplex PCR, and TCRdb holds only the in-frame ones, with some missing. The table has 14,000 to 15,000 clones, over 60% seen once; the top ten hold around 28%. The CDR3 has 15 residues. With 6 bases removed from V and 0 bases from J, the gap between germline ends came to 13 bases. In germline, CDR1 is KGHSH, CDR2 LQKENI. V gene TRBV18 combines with J gene TRBJ2-3; D call uncertain. The receptor was derived from a man younger than 35. Material for sequencing was peripheral blood mononuclear cells (PBMCs). The CDR3 region has the DNA TGTGCCAGCTCTCCCACCCGGACGAGCACAGATACGCAGTATTTT. Its translation: CASSPTRTSTDTQYF.